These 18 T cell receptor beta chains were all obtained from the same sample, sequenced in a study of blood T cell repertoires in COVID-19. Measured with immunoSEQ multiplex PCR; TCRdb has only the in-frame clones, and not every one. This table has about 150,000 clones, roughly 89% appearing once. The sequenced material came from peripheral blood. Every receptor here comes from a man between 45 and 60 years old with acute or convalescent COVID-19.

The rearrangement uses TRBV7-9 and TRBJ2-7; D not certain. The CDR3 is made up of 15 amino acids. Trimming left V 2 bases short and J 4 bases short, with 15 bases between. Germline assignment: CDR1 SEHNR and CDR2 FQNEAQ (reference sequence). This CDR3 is CASSLSASVGYEQYF. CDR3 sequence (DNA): TGTGCCAGCAGCTTAAGCGCTTCCGTGGGTTACGAGCAGTACTTC.

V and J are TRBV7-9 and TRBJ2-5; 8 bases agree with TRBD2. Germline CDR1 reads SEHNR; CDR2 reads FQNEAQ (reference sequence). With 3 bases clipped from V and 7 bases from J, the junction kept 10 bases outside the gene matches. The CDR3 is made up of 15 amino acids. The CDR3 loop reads CASSFGIAGRGTQYF. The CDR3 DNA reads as TGTGCCAGCAGCTTCGGGATAGCGGGGAGAGGGACCCAGTACTTC.

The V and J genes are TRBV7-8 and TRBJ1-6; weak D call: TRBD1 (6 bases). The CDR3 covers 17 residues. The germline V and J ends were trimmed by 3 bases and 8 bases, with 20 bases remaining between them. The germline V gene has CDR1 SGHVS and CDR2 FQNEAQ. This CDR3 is CASSFRGGPSRDSPLHF. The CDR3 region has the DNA TGTGCCAGCAGCTTTAGGGGGGGCCCGTCCCGGGATTCACCCCTCCACTTT.

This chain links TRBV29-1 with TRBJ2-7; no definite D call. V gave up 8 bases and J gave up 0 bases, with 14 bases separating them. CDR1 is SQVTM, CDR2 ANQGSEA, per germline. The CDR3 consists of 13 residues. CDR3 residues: CSTSGPYSYEQYF. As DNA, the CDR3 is TGCAGCACGTCGGGTCCTTACTCCTACGAGCAGTACTTC.

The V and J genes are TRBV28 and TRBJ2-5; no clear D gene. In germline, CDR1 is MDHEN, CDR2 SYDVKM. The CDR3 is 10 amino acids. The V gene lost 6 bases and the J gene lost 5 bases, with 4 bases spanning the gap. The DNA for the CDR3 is TGTGCCAGCAGCCAGGAGACCCAGTACTTC. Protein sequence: CASSQETQYF.

CDR3 protein: CASSQNAGAKDTEAFF. The CDR3 bases are TGCGCCAGCAGCCAAAACGCGGGGGCCAAGGACACTGAAGCTTTCTTT. The chain joins TRBV4-3 to TRBJ1-1; TRBD1 is a possible D gene (6 bases). Trimming left V 2 bases short and J 3 bases short, with 16 bases between. The CDR3 runs to 16 residues. The germline gives CDR1 LGHNA, CDR2 YSLEER.

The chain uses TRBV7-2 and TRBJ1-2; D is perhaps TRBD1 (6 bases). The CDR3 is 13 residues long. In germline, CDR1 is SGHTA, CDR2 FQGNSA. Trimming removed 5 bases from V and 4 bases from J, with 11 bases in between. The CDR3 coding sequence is TGTGCCAGCAGCATACAGGGAGTCTATGGCTACACCTTC. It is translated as CASSIQGVYGYTF.

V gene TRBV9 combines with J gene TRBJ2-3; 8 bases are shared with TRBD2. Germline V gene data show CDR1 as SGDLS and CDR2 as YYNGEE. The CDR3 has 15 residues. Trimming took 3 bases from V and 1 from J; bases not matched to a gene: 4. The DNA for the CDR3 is TGTGCCAGCAGCGGAATAGCGGGGCGCACAGATACGCAGTATTTT. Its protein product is CASSGIAGRTDTQYF.

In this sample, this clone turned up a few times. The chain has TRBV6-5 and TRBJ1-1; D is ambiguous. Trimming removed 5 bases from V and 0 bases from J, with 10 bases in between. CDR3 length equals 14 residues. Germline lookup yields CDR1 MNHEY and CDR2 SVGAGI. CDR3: CASSMSGMNTEAFF. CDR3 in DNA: TGTGCCAGCAGTATGTCAGGAATGAACACTGAAGCTTTCTTT.

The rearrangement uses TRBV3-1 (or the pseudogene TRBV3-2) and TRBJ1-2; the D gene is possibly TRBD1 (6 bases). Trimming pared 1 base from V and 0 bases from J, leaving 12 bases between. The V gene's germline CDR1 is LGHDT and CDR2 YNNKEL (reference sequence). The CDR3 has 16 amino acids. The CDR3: CASSQGTGSANYGYTF. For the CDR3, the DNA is TGTGCCAGCAGCCAAGGAACAGGGTCAGCTAACTATGGCTACACCTTC.

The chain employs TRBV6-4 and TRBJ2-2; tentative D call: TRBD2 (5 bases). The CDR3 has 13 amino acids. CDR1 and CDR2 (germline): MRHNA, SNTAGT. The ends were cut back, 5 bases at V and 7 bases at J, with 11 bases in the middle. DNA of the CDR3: TGTGCCAGCAGTTTGGACTTCTTCGGGGAGCTGTTTTTT. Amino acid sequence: CASSLDFFGELFF.

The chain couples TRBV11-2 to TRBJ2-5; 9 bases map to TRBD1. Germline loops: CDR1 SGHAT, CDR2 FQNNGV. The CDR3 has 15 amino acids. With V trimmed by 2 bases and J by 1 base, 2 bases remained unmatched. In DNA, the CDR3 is TGTGCCAGCAGCTTAACGACAGGGGGCCAAGAGACCCAGTACTTC. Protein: CASSLTTGGQETQYF.

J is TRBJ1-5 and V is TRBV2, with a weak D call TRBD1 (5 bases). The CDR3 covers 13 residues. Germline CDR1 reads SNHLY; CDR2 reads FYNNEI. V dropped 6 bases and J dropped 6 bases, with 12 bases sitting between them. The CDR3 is CASRGGVSQPQHF. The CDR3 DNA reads TGTGCCAGCAGGGGGGGGGTTAGTCAGCCCCAGCATTTT.

The CDR3, as DNA: TGTGCCAGCAGCTCTGACAATGAGCAGTTCTTC. It translates to CASSSDNEQFF. The gene calls are TRBV7-9 and TRBJ2-1; D is unclear. The length of the CDR3 is 11 residues. Looked up from germline, CDR1 is SEHNR and CDR2 is FQNEAQ (reference sequence). V shed 4 bases and J shed 5 bases, with 3 bases lying between them.

The CDR3 loop is CASSMTVNTEAFF. The CDR3 nucleotides read TGTGCCAGCAGCATGACAGTGAACACTGAAGCTTTCTTT. The chain is built from TRBV7-3 and TRBJ1-1, with D possibly matching TRBD1 (5 bases). V gave up 5 bases and J gave up 0 bases, with 7 bases separating them. Germline lookup yields CDR1 SGHTA and CDR2 FQGTGA. The length of the CDR3 is 13 residues. Complete variable domain (other parts from reference TRBV7-3 and TRBJ1-1): GAGVSQTPSNKVTEKGKYVELRCDPISGHTALYWYRQSLGQGPEFLIYFQGTGAADDSGLPNDRFFAVRPEGSVSTLKIQRTERGDSAVYLCASSMTVNTEAFFGQGTRLTVV.

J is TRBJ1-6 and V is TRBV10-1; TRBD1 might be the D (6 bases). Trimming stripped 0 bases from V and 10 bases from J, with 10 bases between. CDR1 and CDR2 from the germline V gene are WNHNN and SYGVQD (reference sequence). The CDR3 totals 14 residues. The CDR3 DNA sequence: TGCGCCAGCAGTGAGTCGTTCAGGGGATCACCCCTCCACTTT. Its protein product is CASSESFRGSPLHF.

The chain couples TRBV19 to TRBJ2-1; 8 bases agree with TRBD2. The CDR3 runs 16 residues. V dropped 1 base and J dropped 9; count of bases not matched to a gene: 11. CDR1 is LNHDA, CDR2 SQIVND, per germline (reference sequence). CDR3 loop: CASSIGLASVYGEQFF. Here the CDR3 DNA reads TGTGCCAGTAGTATAGGACTAGCGTCGGTATACGGTGAGCAGTTCTTC. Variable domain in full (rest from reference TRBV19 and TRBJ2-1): DGGITQSPKYLFRKEGQNVTLSCEQNLNHDAMYWYRQDPGQGLRLIYYSQIVNDFQKGDIAEGYSVSREKKESFPLTVTSAQKNPTAFYLCASSIGLASVYGEQFFGPGTRLTVL.

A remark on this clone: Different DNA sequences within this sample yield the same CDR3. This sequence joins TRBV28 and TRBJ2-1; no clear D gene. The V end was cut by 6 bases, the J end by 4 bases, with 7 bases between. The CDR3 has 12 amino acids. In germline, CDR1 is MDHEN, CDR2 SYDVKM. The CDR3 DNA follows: TGTGCCAGCAGCCTTTCGTACAATGAGCAGTTCTTC. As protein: CASSLSYNEQFF.